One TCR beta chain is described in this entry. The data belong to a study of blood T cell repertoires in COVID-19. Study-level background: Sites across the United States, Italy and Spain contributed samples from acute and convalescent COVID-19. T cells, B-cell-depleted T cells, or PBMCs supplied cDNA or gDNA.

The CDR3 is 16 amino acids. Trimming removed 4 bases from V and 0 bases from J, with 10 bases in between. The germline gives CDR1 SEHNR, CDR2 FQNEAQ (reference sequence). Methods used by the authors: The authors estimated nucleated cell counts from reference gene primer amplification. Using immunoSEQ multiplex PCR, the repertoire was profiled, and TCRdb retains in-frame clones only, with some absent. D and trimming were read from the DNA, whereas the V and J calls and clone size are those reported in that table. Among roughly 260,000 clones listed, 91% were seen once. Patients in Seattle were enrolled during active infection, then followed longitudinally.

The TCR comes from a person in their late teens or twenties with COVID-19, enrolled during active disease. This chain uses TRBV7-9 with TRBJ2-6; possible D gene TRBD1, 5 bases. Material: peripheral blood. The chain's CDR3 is CASSSTASSGANVLTF. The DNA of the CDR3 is TGTGCCAGCAGCTCGACAGCTAGCTCTGGGGCCAACGTCCTGACTTTC.